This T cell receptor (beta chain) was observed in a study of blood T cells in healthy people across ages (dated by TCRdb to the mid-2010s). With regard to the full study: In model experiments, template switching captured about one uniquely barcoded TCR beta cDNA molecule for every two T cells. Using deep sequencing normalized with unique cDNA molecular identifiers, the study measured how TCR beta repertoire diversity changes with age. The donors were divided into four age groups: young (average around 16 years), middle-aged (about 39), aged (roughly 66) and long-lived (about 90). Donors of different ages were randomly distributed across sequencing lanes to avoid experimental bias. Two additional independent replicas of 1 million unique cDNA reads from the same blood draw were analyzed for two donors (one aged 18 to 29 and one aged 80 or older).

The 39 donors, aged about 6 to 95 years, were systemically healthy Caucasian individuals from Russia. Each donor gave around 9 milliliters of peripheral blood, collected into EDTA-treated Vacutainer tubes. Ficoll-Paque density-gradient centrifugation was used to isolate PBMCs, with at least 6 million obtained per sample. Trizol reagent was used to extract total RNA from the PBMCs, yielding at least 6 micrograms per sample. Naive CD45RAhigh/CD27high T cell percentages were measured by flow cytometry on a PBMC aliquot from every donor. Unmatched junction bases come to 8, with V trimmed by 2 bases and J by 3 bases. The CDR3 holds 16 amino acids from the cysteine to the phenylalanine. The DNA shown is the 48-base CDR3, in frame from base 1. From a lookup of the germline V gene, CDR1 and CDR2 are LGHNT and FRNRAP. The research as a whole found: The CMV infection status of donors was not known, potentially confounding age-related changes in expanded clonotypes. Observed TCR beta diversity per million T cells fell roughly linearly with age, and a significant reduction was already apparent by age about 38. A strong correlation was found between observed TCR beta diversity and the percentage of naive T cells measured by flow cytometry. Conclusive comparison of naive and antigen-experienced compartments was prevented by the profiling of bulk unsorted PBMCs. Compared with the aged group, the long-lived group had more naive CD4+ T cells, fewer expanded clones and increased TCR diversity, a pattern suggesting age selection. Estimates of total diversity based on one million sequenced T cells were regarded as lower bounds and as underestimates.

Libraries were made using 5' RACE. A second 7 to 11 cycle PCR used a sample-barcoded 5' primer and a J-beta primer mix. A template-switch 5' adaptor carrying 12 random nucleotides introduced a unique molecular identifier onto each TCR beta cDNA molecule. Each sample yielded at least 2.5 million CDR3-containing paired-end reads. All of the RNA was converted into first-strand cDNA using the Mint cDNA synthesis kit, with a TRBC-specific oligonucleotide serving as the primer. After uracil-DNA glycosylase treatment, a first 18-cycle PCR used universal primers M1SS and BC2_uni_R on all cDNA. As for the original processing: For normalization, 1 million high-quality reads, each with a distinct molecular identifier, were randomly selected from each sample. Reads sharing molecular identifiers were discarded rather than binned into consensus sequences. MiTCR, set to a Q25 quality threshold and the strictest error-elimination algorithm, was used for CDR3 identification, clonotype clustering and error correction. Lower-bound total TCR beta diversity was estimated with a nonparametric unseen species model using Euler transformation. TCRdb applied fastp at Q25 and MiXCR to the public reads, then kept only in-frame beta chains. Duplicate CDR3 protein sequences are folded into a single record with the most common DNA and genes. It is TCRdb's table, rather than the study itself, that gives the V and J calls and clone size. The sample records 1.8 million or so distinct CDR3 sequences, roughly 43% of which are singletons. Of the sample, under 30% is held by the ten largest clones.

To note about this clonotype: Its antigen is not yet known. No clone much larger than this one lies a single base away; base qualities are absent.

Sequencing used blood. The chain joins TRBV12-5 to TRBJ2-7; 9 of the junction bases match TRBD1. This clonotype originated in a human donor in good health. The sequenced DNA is TGTGCTAGTGGTTTGCCAACGCGGGACAGGGTCTACGAGCAGTACTTC. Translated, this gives CASGLPTRDRVYEQYF.